This is a list of T cell receptor beta chains from one sample in a study of CD8 T cells in ankylosing spondylitis. TCRdb reprocessed the 5' RACE reads with MiXCR, giving one entry per CDR3 protein. The table lists about 400,000 distinct CDR3 sequences, around 24% of them singletons. The sample consisted of blood, either unsorted or a sorted T cell fraction (not recorded which). The receptors originated from a male donor with ankylosing spondylitis. CDR3s include the opening cysteine and the closing phenylalanine or tryptophan. D genes are given only for firm matches. Part of the rows lack a size; the others show once, few, many or a class for expanded clones.

TRBV12-3/TRBV12-4,few,TRBJ2-5,NA,TGTGCCAGCAGTCCTTGGGCGTCAGAGACCCAGTACTTC,CASSPWASETQYF
TRBV6-5,NA,TRBJ2-3,NA,TGTGCCAGCAGTTACTCCCGGCATTTCGATACGCAGTATTTT,CASSYSRHFDTQYF
TRBV21-1,NA,TRBJ2-7,NA,TGTGCCAGCAGCAACCTAGCGGGAGTTAACGAGCAGTACTTC,CASSNLAGVNEQYF
TRBV20-1,NA,TRBJ2-1,TRBD2,TGCAGTGCTAGACTACTCTTGGCGGGGGGCAATGAGCAGTTCTTC,CSARLLLAGGNEQFF
TRBV7-2,few,TRBJ1-4,TRBD1,TGTGCCAGCAGCCGACAGGGGGCAAAGGAAAAACTGTTTTTT,CASSRQGAKEKLFF
TRBV7-9,NA,TRBJ2-1,NA,TGTGCCAGCAGCTTAAACGATGAGCAGTTCTTC,CASSLNDEQFF
TRBV29-1,NA,TRBJ2-7,NA,TGCAGCGTTGAAGACTCGGGACGGCCTACGATCGAGCAGTACTTC,CSVEDSGRPTIEQYF
TRBV18,few,TRBJ2-7,TRBD1,TGTGCCAGCTCACCGGGACAGAGCTCCTACGAGCAGTACTTC,CASSPGQSSYEQYF
TRBV18,many,TRBJ1-6,NA,TGTGCCAGCTCACTTTCACAGGGCACGGATTCACCCCTCCACTTT,CASSLSQGTDSPLHF
TRBV27,NA,TRBJ2-7,NA,TGTGCCAGCAGGGTTTACGGCTCCTACGAGCAGTACTTC,CASRVYGSYEQYF
TRBV24-1,many,TRBJ1-2,NA,TGTGCCACCAGTGATTCCCGGCAGACTTATGGCTACACCTTC,CATSDSRQTYGYTF
TRBV19,NA,TRBJ2-2,TRBD2,TGTGCCAGTAGTTCTTTAGGACTAGCCGGGGAGCTGTTTTTT,CASSSLGLAGELFF
TRBV2,NA,TRBJ1-2,NA,TGTGCCAGCACCAGGCTAAGTGATAACTATGGCTACACCTTC,CASTRLSDNYGYTF
TRBV7-9,NA,TRBJ2-7,NA,TGTGCCAGCAGCTTAGTGGCAGGGGCAGGCTACGAGCAGTACTTC,CASSLVAGAGYEQYF
TRBV6-1,few,TRBJ2-7,TRBD1,TGTGCCAGCAGAACCGACAGGGGCCGCTACGAGCAGTACTTC,CASRTDRGRYEQYF
TRBV4-1,few,TRBJ2-7,TRBD1,TGCGCCAGCAGCCTCCGAGGGACAGGGGATTACGAGCAGTACTTC,CASSLRGTGDYEQYF
TRBV18,few,TRBJ2-3,TRBD2,TGTGCCAGCTCACCAAGCGGGGAGAGGACGCAGTATTTT,CASSPSGERTQYF
TRBV7-2,NA,TRBJ2-5,NA,TGTGCCAGCAGCCTACCTGGGGCTATCCAAGAGACCCAGTACTTC,CASSLPGAIQETQYF
TRBV6-5,NA,TRBJ1-5,NA,TGTGCCAGCAGCTACGTGCACAGGGCGGAACAGCCCCAGCATTTT,CASSYVHRAEQPQHF
TRBV3-1,few,TRBJ2-1,NA,TGTGCCAGCAGCCAGTTTTACGTCTCCACCTACAATGAGCAGTTCTTC,CASSQFYVSTYNEQFF
TRBV7-9,few,TRBJ2-5,NA,TGTGCCAGCCTTCTGAACAGAAACCAAGAGACCCAGTACTTC,CASLLNRNQETQYF
TRBV25-1,many,TRBJ2-7,NA,TGTGCCAGCAGTGACCACTACGAGCAGTACTTC,CASSDHYEQYF
TRBV29-1,few,TRBJ1-4,TRBD1,TGCAGCGTCCGACAGGGGTCGGGTGAAAAACTGTTTTTT,CSVRQGSGEKLFF
TRBV6-4,few,TRBJ1-5,NA,TGTGCCAGCAGTACGCTGGAGGGGTGGAATCAGCCCCAGCATTTT,CASSTLEGWNQPQHF
TRBV7-9,few,TRBJ2-7,NA,TGTGCCAGCAGCTTATCGGCGGTCGGAACCCACGAGCAGTACTTC,CASSLSAVGTHEQYF
TRBV9,NA,TRBJ1-4,NA,TGTGCCAGCAGCGTAGATCCCGGGGGAAGAAATGAAAAACTGTTTTTT,CASSVDPGGRNEKLFF
TRBV6-1,many,TRBJ2-2,NA,TGTGCCAGCAAGGGGTGGATGCCCGGGGAGCTGTTTTTT,CASKGWMPGELFF
TRBV5-6,NA,TRBJ2-1,TRBD2,TGTGCCAGCATGTCACGAGCGGGAGGGCACTACAATGAGCAGTTCTTC,CASMSRAGGHYNEQFF